This record concerns one T cell receptor (beta chain) sequence. The antigen is not known. Method: immunoSEQ multiplex PCR; TCRdb's copy keeps in-frame clones and lacks some. The sample holds about 2.2 million clones, 93% seen once. The source of the sample is a study of shared clonotypes between healthy human individuals. Study findings and constraints: Only a few donors were included, so the genetic and exposure-history diversity represented was limited. It was the non-shared clonotypes that had lower generation probabilities than clonotypes shared by all four donors.

The CDR3 loop spans 16 amino acids. Germline V gene sequence: CDR1 MNHEY, CDR2 SVGAGI. V lost 0 bases, J lost 0 bases, and 10 bases lay in between. CD45RO-negative CD8 cells positively selected for CCR7 made up the naive population, which excluded terminally differentiated effector memory CD45RA+ cells. Source material: naive CD8+ T cells from PBMCs. The chain has TRBV6-5 and TRBJ2-3, with D tentatively TRBD1 (5 bases). The sequence was collected from a man aged 18-30 years in good health. Some clones in this sample may be carry-over from other donors' samples. This CDR3 is CASSYSQVGSTDTQYF. CDR3 sequence (DNA): TGTGCCAGCAGTTACTCACAGGTTGGGAGCACAGATACGCAGTATTTT.